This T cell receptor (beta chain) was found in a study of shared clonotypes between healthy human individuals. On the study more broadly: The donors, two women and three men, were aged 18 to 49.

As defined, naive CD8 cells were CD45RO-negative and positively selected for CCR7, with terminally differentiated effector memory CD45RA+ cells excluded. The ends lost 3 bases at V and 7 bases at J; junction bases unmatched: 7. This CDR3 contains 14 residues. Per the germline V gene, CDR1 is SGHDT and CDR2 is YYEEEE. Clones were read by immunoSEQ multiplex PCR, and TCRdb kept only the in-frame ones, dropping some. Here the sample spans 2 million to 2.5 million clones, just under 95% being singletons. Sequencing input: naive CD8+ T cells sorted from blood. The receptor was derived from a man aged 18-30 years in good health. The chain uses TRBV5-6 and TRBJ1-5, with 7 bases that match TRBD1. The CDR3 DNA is TGTGCCAGCAGCTACGGGGCAGGGGGGCAGCCCCAGCATTTT. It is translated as CASSYGAGGQPQHF.